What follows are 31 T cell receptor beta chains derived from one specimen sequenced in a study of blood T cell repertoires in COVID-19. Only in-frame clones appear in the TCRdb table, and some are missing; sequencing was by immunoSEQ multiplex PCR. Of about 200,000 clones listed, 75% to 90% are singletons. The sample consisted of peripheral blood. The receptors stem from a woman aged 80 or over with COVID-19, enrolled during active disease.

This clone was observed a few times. CDR3 loop: CASGLRLVGGLNTEAFF. In DNA form, the CDR3 reads TGTGCTAGTGGTTTGAGGCTAGTTGGGGGCCTGAACACTGAAGCTTTCTTT. The chain is built from TRBV12-5 and TRBJ1-1; D possibly corresponds to TRBD1 (6 bases). The CDR3 extends over 17 amino acids. Germline-derived CDR1 and CDR2 are LGHNT and FRNRAP. The ends were cut back, 2 bases at V and 0 bases at J, with 16 bases in the middle.

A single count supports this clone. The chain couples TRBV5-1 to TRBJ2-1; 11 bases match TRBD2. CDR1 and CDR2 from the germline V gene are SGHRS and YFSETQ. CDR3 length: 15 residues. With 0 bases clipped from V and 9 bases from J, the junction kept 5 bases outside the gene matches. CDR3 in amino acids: CASSLVAGGPVEQFF. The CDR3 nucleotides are TGCGCCAGCAGCTTGGTAGCGGGAGGGCCAGTTGAGCAGTTCTTC.

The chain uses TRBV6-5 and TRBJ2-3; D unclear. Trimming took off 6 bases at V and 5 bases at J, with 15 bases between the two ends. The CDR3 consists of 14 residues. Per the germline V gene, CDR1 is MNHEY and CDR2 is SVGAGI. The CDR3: CASRSILIGDTQYF. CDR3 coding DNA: TGTGCCAGCAGGAGTATCCTGATTGGAGATACGCAGTATTTT.

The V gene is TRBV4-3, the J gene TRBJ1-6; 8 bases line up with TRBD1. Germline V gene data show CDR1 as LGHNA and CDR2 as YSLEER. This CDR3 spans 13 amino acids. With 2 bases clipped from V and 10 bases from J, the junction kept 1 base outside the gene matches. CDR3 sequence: CASSQRQGSPLHF. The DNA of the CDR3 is TGCGCCAGCAGCCAAAGACAGGGGTCACCCCTCCACTTT.

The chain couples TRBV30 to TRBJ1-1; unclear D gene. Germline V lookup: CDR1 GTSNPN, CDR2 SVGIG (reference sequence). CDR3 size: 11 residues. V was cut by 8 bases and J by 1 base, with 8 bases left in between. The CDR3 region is CASRQNTEAFF. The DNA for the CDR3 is TGTGCCAGTCGACAGAACACTGAAGCTTTCTTT.

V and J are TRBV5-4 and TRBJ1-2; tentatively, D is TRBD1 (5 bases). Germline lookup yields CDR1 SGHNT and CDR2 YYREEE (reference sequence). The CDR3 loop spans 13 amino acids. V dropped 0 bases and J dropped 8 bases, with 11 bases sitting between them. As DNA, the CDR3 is TGTGCCAGCAGCTTGGGCAGGGAGGGAGGCTACACCTTC. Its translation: CASSLGREGGYTF.

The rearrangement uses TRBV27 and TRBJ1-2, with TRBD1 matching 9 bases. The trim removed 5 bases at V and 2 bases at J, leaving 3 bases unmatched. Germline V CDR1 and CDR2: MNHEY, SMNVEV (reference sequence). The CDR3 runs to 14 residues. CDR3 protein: CASSAGTGNYGYTF. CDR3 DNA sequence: TGTGCCAGCAGTGCCGGGACAGGGAACTATGGCTACACCTTC.

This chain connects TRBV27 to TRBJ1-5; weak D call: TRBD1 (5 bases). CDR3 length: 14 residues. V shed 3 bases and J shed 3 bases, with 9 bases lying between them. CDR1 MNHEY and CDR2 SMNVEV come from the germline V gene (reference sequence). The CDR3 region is CASSFTGPNQPQHF. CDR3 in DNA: TGTGCCAGCAGTTTCACAGGACCCAATCAGCCCCAGCATTTT.

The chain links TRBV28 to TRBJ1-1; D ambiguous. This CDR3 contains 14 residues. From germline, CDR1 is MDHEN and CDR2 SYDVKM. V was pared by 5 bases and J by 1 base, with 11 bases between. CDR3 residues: CASSLPRANTEAFF. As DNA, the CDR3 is TGTGCCAGCAGTCTCCCGCGGGCGAACACTGAAGCTTTCTTT.

In DNA form, the CDR3 reads TGTGCCAGCAGCATCTCTCTCGGGACAGGGGTAAGAAACACCATATATTTT. Translation: CASSISLGTGVRNTIYF. This sequence joins TRBV21-1 and TRBJ1-3; the table gives TRBD1 as D, unverified against the DNA. TRBV21-1 is deemed a pseudogene. CDR3 length equals 17 residues.

The CDR3 loop is CASSSIPLTASNEKLFF. The CDR3 nucleotides read TGCGCCAGCAGCTCCATACCACTGACAGCGTCTAATGAAAAACTGTTTTTT. V and J are TRBV5-1 and TRBJ1-4; perhaps TRBD1 as D (5 bases). The CDR3 runs 17 residues. Germline V gives CDR1 SGHRS, CDR2 YFSETQ. V lost 3 bases, J lost 3 bases, and 18 bases lay in between.

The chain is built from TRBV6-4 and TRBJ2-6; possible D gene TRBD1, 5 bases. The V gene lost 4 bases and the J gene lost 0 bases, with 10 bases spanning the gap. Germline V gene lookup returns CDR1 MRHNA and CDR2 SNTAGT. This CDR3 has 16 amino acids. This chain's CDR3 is CASSAQGNSGANVLTF. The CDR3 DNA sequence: TGTGCCAGCAGTGCGCAGGGCAACTCTGGGGCCAACGTCCTGACTTTC.

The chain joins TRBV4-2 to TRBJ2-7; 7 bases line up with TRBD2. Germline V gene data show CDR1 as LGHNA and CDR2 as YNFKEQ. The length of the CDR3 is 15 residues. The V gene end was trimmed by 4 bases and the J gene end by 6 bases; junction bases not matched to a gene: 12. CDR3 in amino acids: CASSRGGLEEGEQYF. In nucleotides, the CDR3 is TGTGCCAGCAGCCGGGGAGGGTTAGAGGAGGGCGAGCAGTACTTC.

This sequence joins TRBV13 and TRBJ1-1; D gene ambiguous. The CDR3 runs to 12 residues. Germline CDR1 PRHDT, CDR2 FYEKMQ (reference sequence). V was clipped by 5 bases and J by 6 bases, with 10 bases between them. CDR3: CASSLTRAEAFF. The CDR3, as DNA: TGTGCCAGCAGCCTAACGCGAGCTGAAGCTTTCTTT.

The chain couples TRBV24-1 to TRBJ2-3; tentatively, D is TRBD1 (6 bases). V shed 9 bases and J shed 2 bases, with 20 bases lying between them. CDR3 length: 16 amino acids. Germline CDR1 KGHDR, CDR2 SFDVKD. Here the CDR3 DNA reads TGTGCCACCGGACAGACCGCCCCTCTTCACACAGATACGCAGTATTTT. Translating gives CATGQTAPLHTDTQYF.

The CDR3: CASSLQGATGYTF. For the CDR3, the DNA is TGTGCCAGCAGCCTCCAGGGGGCCACTGGCTACACCTTC. The chain is built from TRBV12-3 or TRBV12-4 and TRBJ1-2, with 8 positions matching TRBD1. This CDR3 is 13 amino acids long. The V segment lost 6 bases and the J segment 7 bases; nucleotides outside the gene matches: 7.

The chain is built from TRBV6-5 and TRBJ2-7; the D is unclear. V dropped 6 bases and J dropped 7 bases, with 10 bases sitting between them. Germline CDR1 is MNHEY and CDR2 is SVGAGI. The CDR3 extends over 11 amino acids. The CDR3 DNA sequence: TGTGCCAGCAGCGGAGTGGGTGAGCAGTACTTC. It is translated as CASSGVGEQYF.

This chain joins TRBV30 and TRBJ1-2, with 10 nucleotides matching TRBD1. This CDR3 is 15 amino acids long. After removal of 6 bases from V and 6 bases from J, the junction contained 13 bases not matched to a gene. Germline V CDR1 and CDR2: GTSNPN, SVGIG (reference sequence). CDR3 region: CACPGQGMKTHGYTF. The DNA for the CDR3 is TGTGCCTGCCCGGGACAGGGGATGAAGACCCATGGCTACACCTTC.

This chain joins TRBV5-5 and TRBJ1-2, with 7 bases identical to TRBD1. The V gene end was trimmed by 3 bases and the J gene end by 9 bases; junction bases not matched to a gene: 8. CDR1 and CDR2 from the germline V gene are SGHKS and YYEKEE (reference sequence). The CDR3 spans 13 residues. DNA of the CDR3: TGTGCCAGCAGCTATCAGGGGGGCACGAGCTACACCTTC. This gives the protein CASSYQGGTSYTF.

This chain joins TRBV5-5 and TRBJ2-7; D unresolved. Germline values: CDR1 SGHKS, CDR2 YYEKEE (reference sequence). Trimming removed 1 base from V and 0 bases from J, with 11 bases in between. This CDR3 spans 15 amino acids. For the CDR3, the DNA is TGTGCCAGCAGCTTGCTTGGGCTGGGCTCCTACGAGCAGTACTTC. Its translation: CASSLLGLGSYEQYF.

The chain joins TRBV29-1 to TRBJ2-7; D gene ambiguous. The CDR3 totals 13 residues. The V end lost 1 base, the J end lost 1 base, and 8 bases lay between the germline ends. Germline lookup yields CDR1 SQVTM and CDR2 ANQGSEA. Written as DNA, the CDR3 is TGCAGCGTTGAAGCCTCAGATTCCTACGAGCAGTACTTC. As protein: CSVEASDSYEQYF.

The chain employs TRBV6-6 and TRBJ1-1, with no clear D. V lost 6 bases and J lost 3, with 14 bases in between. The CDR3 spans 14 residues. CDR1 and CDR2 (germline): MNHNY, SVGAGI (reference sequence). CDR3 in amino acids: CASSRRRVDTEAFF. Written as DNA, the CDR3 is TGTGCCAGCAGCCGACGGAGGGTCGACACTGAAGCTTTCTTT.

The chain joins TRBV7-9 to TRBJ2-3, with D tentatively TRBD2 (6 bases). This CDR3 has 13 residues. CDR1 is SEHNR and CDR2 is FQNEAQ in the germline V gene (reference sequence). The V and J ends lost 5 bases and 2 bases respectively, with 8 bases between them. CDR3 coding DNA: TGTGCCAGCAGCCGCGGGACCACAGATACGCAGTATTTT. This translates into CASSRGTTDTQYF.

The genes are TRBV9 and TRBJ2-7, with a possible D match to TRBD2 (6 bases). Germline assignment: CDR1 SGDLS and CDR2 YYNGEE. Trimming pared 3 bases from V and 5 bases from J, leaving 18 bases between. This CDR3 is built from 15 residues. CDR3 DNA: TGTGCCAGCAGCGCATCGGGAGATGTGACCCACGAGCAGTACTTC. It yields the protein CASSASGDVTHEQYF. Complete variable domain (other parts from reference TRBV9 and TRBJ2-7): DSGVTQTPKHLITATGQRVTLRCSPRSGDLSVYWYQQSLDQGLQFLIQYYNGEERAKGNILERFSAQQFPDLHSELNLSSLELGDSALYFCASSASGDVTHEQYFGPGTRLTVT.

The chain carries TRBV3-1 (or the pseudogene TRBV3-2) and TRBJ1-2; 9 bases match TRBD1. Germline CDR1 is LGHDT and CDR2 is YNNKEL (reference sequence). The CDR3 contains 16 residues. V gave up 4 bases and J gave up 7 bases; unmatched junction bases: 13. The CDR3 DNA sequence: TGTGCCAGCAGCCGCCCGGGTGGGACAGGGCTAGGTGGCTACACCTTC. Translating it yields CASSRPGGTGLGGYTF.

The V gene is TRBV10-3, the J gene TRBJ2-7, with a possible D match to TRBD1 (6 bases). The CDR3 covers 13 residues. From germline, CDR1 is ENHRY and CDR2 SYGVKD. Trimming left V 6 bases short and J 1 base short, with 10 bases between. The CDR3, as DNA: TGTGCCATCAGCAGACAGGATTCCTACGAGCAGTACTTC. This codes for CAISRQDSYEQYF.

The CDR3 nucleotides are TGTGCCAGCACAGGGACTAGCGGGAAATTCTCGAGGGATGAGCAGTTCTTC. It translates to CASTGTSGKFSRDEQFF. The chain links TRBV28 to TRBJ2-1, with 13 positions matching TRBD2. CDR3 length equals 17 residues. The trim removed 7 bases at V and 8 bases at J, leaving 14 bases unmatched. Per germline, CDR1 MDHEN and CDR2 SYDVKM.

Here the CDR3 reads CASRSGTGGAGTEAFF. The CDR3 nucleotides are TGTGCCAGCAGGTCCGGGACAGGAGGAGCGGGCACTGAAGCTTTCTTT. The chain combines TRBV5-4 with TRBJ1-1, with 8 positions matching TRBD1. V trimming: 5 bases; J trimming: 4 bases; junction bases outside the gene matches: 13. Germline loops: CDR1 SGHNT, CDR2 YYREEE (reference sequence). The CDR3 totals 16 residues.

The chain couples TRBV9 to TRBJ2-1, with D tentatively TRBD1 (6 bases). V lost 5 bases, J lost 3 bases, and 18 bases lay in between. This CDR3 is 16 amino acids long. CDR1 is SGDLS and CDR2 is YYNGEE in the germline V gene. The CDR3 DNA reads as TGTGCCAGCAGTATGGGGGCGGGCCCTTTCTACAATGAGCAGTTCTTC. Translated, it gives CASSMGAGPFYNEQFF.

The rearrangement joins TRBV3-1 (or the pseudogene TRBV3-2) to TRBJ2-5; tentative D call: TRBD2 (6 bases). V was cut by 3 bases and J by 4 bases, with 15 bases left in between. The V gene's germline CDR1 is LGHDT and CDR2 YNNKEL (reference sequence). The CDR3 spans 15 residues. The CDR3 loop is CASSQIGTGGETQYF. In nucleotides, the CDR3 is TGTGCCAGCAGCCAGATAGGGACTGGGGGAGAGACCCAGTACTTC.

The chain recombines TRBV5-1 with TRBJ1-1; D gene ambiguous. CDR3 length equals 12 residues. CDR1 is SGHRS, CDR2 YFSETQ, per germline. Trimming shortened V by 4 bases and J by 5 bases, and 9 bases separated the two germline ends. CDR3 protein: CASSLGATEAFF. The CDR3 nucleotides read TGCGCCAGCAGCCTAGGTGCGACTGAAGCTTTCTTT. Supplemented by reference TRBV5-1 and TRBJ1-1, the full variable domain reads KAGVTQTPRYLIKTRGQQVTLSCSPISGHRSVSWYQQTPGQGLQFLFEYFSETQRNKGNFPGRFSGRQFSNSRSEMNVSTLELGDSALYLCASSLGATEAFFGQGTRLTVV.